A single sample gave rise to the 17 T cell receptor beta chains below, sequenced in a study of blood T cell repertoires in COVID-19. The assay was immunoSEQ multiplex PCR, and TCRdb's table has in-frame clones only and misses some. The sample lists roughly 250,000 clones, roughly 84% occurring once. Input material: peripheral blood. All receptors derive from a middle-aged man with acute or convalescent COVID-19.

This sequence joins TRBV18 and TRBJ1-3; the D is unclear. V dropped 6 bases and J dropped 0 bases, with 9 bases sitting between them. CDR3 size: 14 residues. Germline values: CDR1 KGHSH, CDR2 LQKENI. CDR3 residues: CASSQVDSGNTIYF. The CDR3 nucleotides are TGTGCCAGCTCCCAGGTAGACTCTGGAAACACCATATATTTT.

This clone was detected a few times. The V gene is TRBV9, the J gene TRBJ1-2, with unresolved D. V was pared by 4 bases and J by 8 bases, with 15 bases between. This CDR3 spans 13 amino acids. The V gene's germline CDR1 is SGDLS and CDR2 YYNGEE. CDR3 nucleotide sequence: TGTGCCAGCAGCCCCTCGGCAGGTTGGGGCTACACCTTC. The encoded protein is CASSPSAGWGYTF.

With respect to this clone: Other DNA sequences in the sample encode the same CDR3. The chain combines TRBV9 with TRBJ2-3, with D perhaps matching TRBD2 (6 bases). The CDR3 is made up of 15 amino acids. The germline V gene encodes CDR1 SGDLS and CDR2 YYNGEE. Trimming stripped 0 bases from V and 2 bases from J, with 10 bases between. The CDR3 is CASSVGGVYTDTQYF. CDR3 DNA: TGTGCCAGCAGCGTAGGCGGGGTGTACACAGATACGCAGTATTTT.

This clone was detected only once. The gene calls are TRBV18 and TRBJ1-1; no firm D call. The CDR3 runs to 14 residues. Per germline, CDR1 KGHSH and CDR2 LQKENI. Trimming left V 0 bases short and J 5 bases short, with 10 bases between. The CDR3 DNA is TGTGCCAGCTCACCACCGTACAGTGTTACTGAAGCTTTCTTT. Translation gives CASSPPYSVTEAFF.

The rearrangement joins TRBV5-4 to TRBJ2-3; D call uncertain. The CDR3 is made up of 13 amino acids. Deletions cut 0 bases from V and 4 bases from J, with 6 bases between. The germline gives CDR1 SGHNT, CDR2 YYREEE (reference sequence). CDR3 sequence: CASSLDSADTQYF. The CDR3 bases are TGTGCCAGCAGCTTGGACAGTGCAGATACGCAGTATTTT.

The J gene is TRBJ2-1, the V gene TRBV5-1; D is undetermined. V was cut by 4 bases and J by 5 bases, with 13 bases left in between. Germline CDR1 is SGHRS and CDR2 is YFSETQ. The CDR3 extends over 14 amino acids. The CDR3 nucleotides are TGCGCCAGCAGCCCGGGTGCCTTAGACAATGAGCAGTTCTTC. This gives the protein CASSPGALDNEQFF.

The chain's CDR3 is CASSPSPLTGSNYGYTF. The CDR3 DNA is TGTGCCAGCTCACCGTCCCCATTGACAGGGTCGAACTATGGCTACACCTTC. This chain links TRBV18 with TRBJ1-2, with 7 bases lining up with TRBD1. V lost 3 bases to trimming and J lost 2 bases; unmatched junction nucleotides: 12. CDR1 is KGHSH and CDR2 is LQKENI in the germline V gene. The CDR3 consists of 17 residues.

The chain recombines TRBV11-2 with TRBJ2-5; TRBD1 matches 9 bases. Germline assignment: CDR1 SGHAT and CDR2 FQNNGV. The junction had 9 bases not matched to a gene; V was cut back by 1 base and J by 3 bases. This CDR3 region has 17 residues. DNA for the CDR3: TGTGCCAGCAGCTTAGGGGGGGCCAGGACAGGGGAAGAGACCCAGTACTTC. It translates to CASSLGGARTGEETQYF.

For this clone: The sample has other DNA sequences that encode this CDR3 too. This chain joins TRBV7-3 and TRBJ2-2; D may be TRBD1 (6 bases). The CDR3 spans 16 residues. V dropped 5 bases and J dropped 4 bases, with 17 bases sitting between them. In germline, CDR1 is SGHTA, CDR2 FQGTGA. CDR3: CASSHPGGGPTGELFF. DNA for the CDR3: TGTGCCAGCAGCCACCCGGGTGGGGGCCCCACCGGGGAGCTGTTTTTT.

This chain connects TRBV6-2 or TRBV6-3 to TRBJ1-1, with TRBD1 identical over 7 bases. V shed 6 bases, J shed 6 bases, and the junction held 13 bases outside the gene matches. Germline assignment: CDR1 MNHEY and CDR2 SVGEGT. This CDR3 has 15 residues. The CDR3 spells CASSPLRGFQAEAFF. CDR3 sequence (DNA): TGTGCCAGCAGCCCCCTCAGGGGGTTTCAAGCTGAAGCTTTCTTT.

Notes on this clone: Other DNA sequences in the sample encode the same CDR3. The chain joins TRBV6-5 to TRBJ2-3, with D tentatively TRBD1 (6 bases). CDR1 and CDR2 from the germline V gene are MNHEY and SVGAGI. The CDR3 spans 14 residues. The V end was cut by 6 bases, the J end by 1 base, with 11 bases between. This CDR3 is CASRPQGGTDTQYF. The CDR3 nucleotides are TGTGCCAGCAGGCCACAGGGAGGCACAGATACGCAGTATTTT.

V is TRBV27 and J is TRBJ1-5; weak D call: TRBD1 (5 bases). V lost 6 bases to trimming and J lost 5 bases, with 8 bases between them. The CDR3 is 12 amino acids. Germline loops: CDR1 MNHEY, CDR2 SMNVEV (reference sequence). The CDR3: CASRGRDQPQHF. CDR3 nucleotide sequence: TGTGCCAGCAGGGGGCGCGATCAGCCCCAGCATTTT.

The table lists this clone with a few counts. This rearrangement joins TRBV2 to TRBJ1-1; unclear D gene. Germline CDR1 and CDR2: SNHLY and FYNNEI. V was pared by 6 bases and J by 4 bases, with 12 bases between. The CDR3 has 13 amino acids. CDR3 protein: CASRPERGTEAFF. The CDR3 DNA is TGTGCCAGCAGACCCGAGAGAGGCACTGAAGCTTTCTTT.

The rearrangement links TRBV28 to TRBJ2-7, with TRBD1 matching over 7 bases. The length of the CDR3 is 15 residues. Germline-derived CDR1 and CDR2 are MDHEN and SYDVKM. With V trimmed by 10 bases and J by 4 bases, 16 bases remained unmatched. Here the CDR3 reads CATAPGGSGGYEQYF. The CDR3 coding sequence is TGTGCCACCGCCCCCGGCGGGTCAGGGGGTTACGAGCAGTACTTC. Drawing the rest from reference TRBV28 and TRBJ2-7, the complete variable domain is DVKVTQSSRYLVKRTGEKVFLECVQDMDHENMFWYRQDPGLGLRLIYFSYDVKMKEKGDIPEGYSVSREKKERFSLILESASTNQTSMYLCATAPGGSGGYEQYFGPGTRLTVT.

This clone was seen just once. The chain recombines TRBV7-6 with TRBJ2-5, with D possibly being TRBD2 (6 bases). Germline CDR1 is SGHVS and CDR2 is FNYEAQ. V lost 2 bases, J lost 2 bases, and 12 bases lay in between. CDR3 size: 15 residues. The CDR3 sequence: CASSLSMAGQETQYF. CDR3 nucleotides: TGTGCCAGCAGCTTATCCATGGCGGGGCAAGAGACCCAGTACTTC.

This chain links TRBV28 with TRBJ1-5; TRBD1 matches 9 bases. Germline V gene sequence: CDR1 MDHEN, CDR2 SYDVKM. This CDR3 has 13 residues. J gave up 7 bases and V 10 bases, and 8 bases lay outside the gene matches. CDR3 in amino acids: CATSGQGYQPQHF. CDR3 in DNA: TGTGCCACTTCGGGACAGGGATACCAGCCCCAGCATTTT.

CDR3 in DNA: TGCGCCAGCAGTCAATCAAAGGGGCAGGGGGAGGCAGATACGCAGTATTTT. As protein: CASSQSKGQGEADTQYF. This chain links TRBV23-1 with TRBJ2-3; possibly TRBD1 for D (7 bases). TRBV23-1 is filed as an ORF, its function uncertain. V was clipped by 0 bases and J by 4 bases, with 17 bases between them. CDR3 length equals 17 residues.